The clone carrying this TCR beta chain turned up a few times. Its antigen remains unidentified. The sample originates from a study of cytomegalovirus exposure and HLA in healthy donors. Study background: Some 85 million unique TCRs, all from HLA-typed donors, were included in an early release of the data. Notes on the study in general: In all likelihood, a cluster of highly shared sequence variants was a sequencing artifact. Association of a missense DCLRE1C variant with TCR beta V- and J-gene trimming was reported in a later analysis.

CDR3 length: 15 residues. Germline-derived CDR1 and CDR2 are LNHDA and SQIVND (reference sequence). V shed 1 base, J shed 5 bases, and the junction held 7 bases outside the gene matches. The primer mix had 60 Vbeta and 13 Jbeta primers. Only in-frame clones appear in the TCRdb table, and some are missing; sequencing was by immunoSEQ multiplex PCR. This table holds 85,000 to 100,000 clones, around 77% found once. Input material: PBMCs. V and J are TRBV19 and TRBJ2-7, with TRBD1 matching 8 bases. The TCR comes from a man aged 35 to 55 in good health and CMV-seronegative. The CDR3 reads CASSIVRQGKHEQYF. The CDR3 DNA sequence: TGTGCCAGTAGTATAGTTAGACAGGGGAAACACGAGCAGTACTTC.